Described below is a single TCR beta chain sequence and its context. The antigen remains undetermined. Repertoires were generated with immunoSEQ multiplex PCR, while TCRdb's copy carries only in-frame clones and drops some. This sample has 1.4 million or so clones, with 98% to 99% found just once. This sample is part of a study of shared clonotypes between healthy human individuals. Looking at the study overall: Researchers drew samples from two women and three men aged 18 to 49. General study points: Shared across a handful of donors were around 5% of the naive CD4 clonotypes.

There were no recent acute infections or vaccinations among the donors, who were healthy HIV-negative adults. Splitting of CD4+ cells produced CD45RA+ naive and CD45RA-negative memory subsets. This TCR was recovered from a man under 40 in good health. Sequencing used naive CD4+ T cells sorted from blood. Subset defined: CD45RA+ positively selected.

The CDR3 DNA sequence: TGTGCCAGCACCCTAGGGAGCGGGAATCAGCCCCAGCATTTT. The encoded protein is CASTLGSGNQPQHF. The chain links TRBV28 to TRBJ1-5; D not resolved. The CDR3 has 14 amino acids. V shed 7 bases and J shed 4 bases, with 14 bases lying between them. Germline V CDR1 and CDR2: MDHEN, SYDVKM.